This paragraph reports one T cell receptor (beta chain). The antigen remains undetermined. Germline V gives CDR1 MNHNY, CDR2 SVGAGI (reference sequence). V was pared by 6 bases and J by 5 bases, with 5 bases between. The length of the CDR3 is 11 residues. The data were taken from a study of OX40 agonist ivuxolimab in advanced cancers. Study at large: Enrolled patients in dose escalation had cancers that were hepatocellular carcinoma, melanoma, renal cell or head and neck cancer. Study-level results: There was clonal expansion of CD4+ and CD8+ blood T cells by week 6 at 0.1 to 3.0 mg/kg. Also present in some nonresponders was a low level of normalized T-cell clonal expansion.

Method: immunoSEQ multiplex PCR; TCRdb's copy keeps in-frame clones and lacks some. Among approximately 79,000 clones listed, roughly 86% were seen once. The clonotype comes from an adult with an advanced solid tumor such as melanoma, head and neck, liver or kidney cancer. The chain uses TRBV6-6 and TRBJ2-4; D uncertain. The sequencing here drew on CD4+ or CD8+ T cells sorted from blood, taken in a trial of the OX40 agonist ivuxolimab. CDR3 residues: CASRSENIQYF. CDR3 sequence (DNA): TGTGCCAGCAGGTCCGAAAACATTCAGTACTTC.